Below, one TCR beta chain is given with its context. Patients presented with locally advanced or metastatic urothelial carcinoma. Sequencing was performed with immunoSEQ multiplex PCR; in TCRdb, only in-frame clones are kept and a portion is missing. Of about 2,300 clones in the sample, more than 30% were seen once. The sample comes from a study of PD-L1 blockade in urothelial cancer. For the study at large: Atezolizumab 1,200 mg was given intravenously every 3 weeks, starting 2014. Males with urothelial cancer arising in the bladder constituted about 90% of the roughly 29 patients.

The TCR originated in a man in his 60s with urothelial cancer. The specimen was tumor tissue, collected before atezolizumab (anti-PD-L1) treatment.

CDR3 in DNA: TGCGCCAGCAGCCCCCAGGATGACTATGGCTACACCTTC. Translated: CASSPQDDYGYTF. The rearrangement links TRBV1 to TRBJ1-2; TRBD1, the D gene given by the table, was not confirmed from the DNA. TRBV1 is labeled a pseudogene. This CDR3 has 13 residues.